These 18 T cell receptor beta chains originate from one sample sequenced in a study of blood T cell repertoires in COVID-19. Only in-frame clones appear in the TCRdb table, and some are missing; sequencing was by immunoSEQ multiplex PCR. The profile shows roughly 520,000 clones, roughly 88% of them singletons. What was sequenced was PBMCs or T cells enriched from blood (not recorded which). These receptors were taken from a woman aged 40 to 55 who had recovered from COVID-19.

The chain couples TRBV13 to TRBJ2-1; D is unclear. V gave up 5 bases and J gave up 8 bases, with 19 bases separating them. This CDR3 comprises 15 residues. Germline loops: CDR1 PRHDT, CDR2 FYEKMQ (reference sequence). The CDR3, as DNA: TGTGCCAGCAGCGTCATAGCTAGTTTGTCGGATGAGCAGTTCTTC. Amino acid sequence: CASSVIASLSDEQFF.

The gene calls are TRBV9 and TRBJ2-7; tentatively, D is TRBD2 (6 bases). The CDR3 runs to 14 residues. V lost 3 bases and J 2 bases, leaving 12 bases between the germline ends. Germline lookup yields CDR1 SGDLS and CDR2 YYNGEE. The CDR3 loop reads CASSAGGVAYEQYF. CDR3 nucleotide sequence: TGTGCCAGCAGCGCCGGCGGGGTCGCCTACGAGCAGTACTTC.

V gene TRBV7-6 combines with J gene TRBJ1-6; TRBD1 matches at 12 bases. This CDR3 has 14 amino acids. J gave up 10 bases and V 6 bases, and 4 bases lay outside the gene matches. Germline V gives CDR1 SGHVS, CDR2 FNYEAQ. The CDR3 DNA sequence: TGTGCCAGCAGGGGACAGGGGGCGGTCTCACCCCTCCACTTT. Translating it yields CASRGQGAVSPLHF.

The J gene is TRBJ1-1, the V gene TRBV6-5; the match to TRBD1 covers 9 bases. The CDR3 length is 15 residues. V lost 0 bases, J lost 7 bases, and 6 bases stayed unmatched. The germline CDR1 and CDR2 sequences are MNHEY and SVGAGI. CDR3 in DNA: TGTGCCAGCAGTTACTCGGGACAGGGTAGGAATGAAGCTTTCTTT. Translating it yields CASSYSGQGRNEAFF.

This chain connects TRBV11-3 to TRBJ2-1; 12 bases agree with TRBD2. V trimming: 3 bases; J trimming: 5 bases; junction bases outside the gene matches: 2. Germline CDR1 and CDR2: SGHNT and YENEEA. The CDR3 extends over 15 amino acids. The CDR3 spells CASSFTSGRNNEQFF. Here the CDR3 DNA reads TGTGCCAGCAGCTTCACTAGCGGGAGGAACAATGAGCAGTTCTTC.

The chain links TRBV4-1 to TRBJ2-1, with TRBD2 matching 7 bases. Germline-derived CDR1 and CDR2 are MGHRA and YSYEKL. The ends lost 0 bases at V and 4 bases at J; junction bases unmatched: 9. This CDR3 is built from 17 residues. The CDR3 loop reads CASSQDEVAGPYNEQFF. CDR3 bases: TGCGCCAGCAGCCAAGATGAGGTAGCGGGCCCTTACAATGAGCAGTTCTTC.

The chain couples TRBV11-2 to TRBJ1-1, with TRBD1 identical over 9 bases. The CDR3 loop spans 17 amino acids. Trimming cost V 4 bases and J 1 base; bases outside gene matches: 10. Looked up from germline, CDR1 is SGHAT and CDR2 is FQNNGV. This CDR3 is CASSSPGQGWENTEAFF. The CDR3 region has the DNA TGTGCCAGCAGCTCACCCGGACAGGGGTGGGAGAACACTGAAGCTTTCTTT.

This chain joins TRBV3-1 (or the pseudogene TRBV3-2) and TRBJ2-7, with 7 bases aligning to TRBD2. This CDR3 has 15 amino acids. V was pared by 4 bases and J by 10 bases, with 16 bases of the junction left unmatched. Germline V gene sequence: CDR1 LGHDT, CDR2 YNNKEL (reference sequence). The CDR3 is CASSPNSGSGLNQYF. CDR3 bases: TGTGCCAGCAGCCCCAATTCGGGTAGCGGGTTGAACCAGTACTTC.

The V call is TRBV13, the J call TRBJ2-1; 8 bases map to TRBD2. CDR3 length: 14 amino acids. The germline CDR1 and CDR2 sequences are PRHDT and FYEKMQ (reference sequence). With V trimmed by 0 bases and J by 7 bases, 2 bases remained unmatched. CDR3 protein: CASSLGGLGNEQFF. For the CDR3, the DNA is TGTGCCAGCAGCTTAGGGGGACTAGGGAATGAGCAGTTCTTC.

The V and J genes are TRBV6-5 and TRBJ1-2, with D unresolved. CDR3 length equals 14 residues. V shed 2 bases and J shed 0 bases, with 7 bases lying between them. From germline, CDR1 is MNHEY and CDR2 SVGAGI. CDR3 sequence (DNA): TGTGCCAGCAGTTACGGCGGAACTAACTATGGCTACACCTTC. Its translation is CASSYGGTNYGYTF.

This clone was seen once. V usage is TRBV7-9 and J usage is TRBJ2-5; D ambiguous. This CDR3 has 17 amino acids. Germline V gives CDR1 SEHNR, CDR2 FQNEAQ (reference sequence). Deletions cut 3 bases from V and 0 bases from J, with 17 bases between. CDR3 nucleotide sequence: TGTGCCAGCAGCTTTACCCAACAGAATTTGTACCAAGAGACCCAGTACTTC. Encoded protein: CASSFTQQNLYQETQYF.

A single count supports this clone. CDR3 residues: CASSDGTASTDTQYF. CDR3 sequence (DNA): TGTGCCAGCAGTGATGGGACAGCGAGCACAGATACGCAGTATTTT. The V and J genes are TRBV2 and TRBJ2-3; the match to TRBD1 covers 7 bases. J was trimmed by 0 bases and V by 3 bases; bases with no gene match: 3. The CDR3 totals 15 residues. The germline V gene encodes CDR1 SNHLY and CDR2 FYNNEI.

This chain uses TRBV10-2 with TRBJ1-3; D not certain. The germline CDR1 and CDR2 sequences are WSHSY and SAAADI. This CDR3 is built from 12 residues. V was trimmed by 0 bases and J by 8 bases, leaving 5 bases between them. The DNA of the CDR3 is TGCGCCAGCAGTGAGTCTGGGCACACCATATATTTT. Its protein is CASSESGHTIYF.

The rearrangement joins TRBV19 to TRBJ1-2; D is possibly TRBD1 (5 bases). This CDR3 has 13 residues. V was trimmed by 7 bases and J by 6 bases, leaving 15 bases between them. Germline CDR1 reads LNHDA; CDR2 reads SQIVND (reference sequence). The CDR3 DNA reads TGTGCCAGTAAGCCCCAAGGGGTGAATGGCTACACCTTC. The encoded protein is CASKPQGVNGYTF.

The chain links TRBV9 to TRBJ1-3; D not resolved. Germline V gene data show CDR1 as SGDLS and CDR2 as YYNGEE. The CDR3 runs 15 residues. V gave up 4 bases and J gave up 4 bases, with 15 bases separating them. This CDR3 reads CASSPSSVPGNTIYF. CDR3 DNA: TGTGCCAGCAGCCCCTCTAGTGTGCCCGGAAACACCATATATTTT.

V is TRBV5-1 and J is TRBJ2-7; 11 bases line up with TRBD2. CDR1 and CDR2 (germline): SGHRS, YFSETQ. The junction had 8 bases not matched to a gene; V was cut back by 0 bases and J by 3 bases. The CDR3 covers 17 residues. The CDR3 loop reads CASSLESSGRIRYEQYF. In DNA form, the CDR3 reads TGCGCCAGCAGCTTGGAGTCTAGCGGGAGGATCCGCTACGAGCAGTACTTC.

V and J are TRBV5-1 and TRBJ2-1; D may be TRBD2 (5 bases). The CDR3 has 16 residues. The V end was cut by 1 base, the J end by 4 bases, with 15 bases between. CDR1 SGHRS and CDR2 YFSETQ come from the germline V gene. The CDR3 loop reads CASSLNGKRSYNEQFF. CDR3 DNA sequence: TGCGCCAGCAGCTTGAACGGGAAAAGGTCGTACAATGAGCAGTTCTTC.

The chain joins TRBV18 to TRBJ1-5; TRBD1 is a possible D gene (6 bases). Germline loops: CDR1 KGHSH, CDR2 LQKENI. Trimming took off 2 bases at V and 1 base at J, with 9 bases between the two ends. This CDR3 has 15 residues. Written as DNA, the CDR3 is TGTGCCAGCTCACCAACCACAGGGAGCAATCAGCCCCAGCATTTT. Its protein is CASSPTTGSNQPQHF.